This entry lists 7 T cell receptor beta chains sequenced from one sample in a study of radiotherapy plus CTLA-4 blockade in lung cancer. Assay used: immunoSEQ multiplex PCR; TCRdb lists only in-frame clones, some missing. The sample consists of some 62,000 clones, around 77% of them appearing once. This sample comprised peripheral blood, obtained from a patient treated with radiotherapy plus ipilimumab. These receptor sequences come from a human donor with non-small cell lung cancer who had a complete response to radiotherapy plus ipilimumab.

V usage is TRBV4-3 and J usage is TRBJ2-7; TRBD2 agrees at 8 bases. V lost 4 bases and J lost 6; bases outside the gene matches: 8. The germline V gene has CDR1 LGHNA and CDR2 YSLEER. The CDR3 loop spans 14 amino acids. CDR3 bases: TGCGCCAGCAGCCGCAGCGGGAGTCGTTCCGAGCAGTACGTC. The encoded protein is CASSRSGSRSEQYV.

This chain uses TRBV5-1 with TRBJ2-7; 10 bases are a match to TRBD2. Germline CDR1 reads SGHRS; CDR2 reads YFSETQ. V gave up 0 bases and J gave up 4 bases; unmatched junction bases: 7. The CDR3 sequence is 16 residues long. DNA for the CDR3: TGCGCCAGCAGCTTGGGAGTACTAGCGGGGAATTACGAGCAGTACGTC. Translation: CASSLGVLAGNYEQYV.

The V gene is TRBV2, the J gene TRBJ1-5; 11 bases agree with TRBD1. Germline values: CDR1 SNHLY, CDR2 FYNNEI. Trimming removed 5 bases from V and 5 bases from J; junction bases left unmatched: 2. This CDR3 is 14 amino acids long. The CDR3, as DNA: TGTGCCAGCAGTTGGGACAGGGGGGATCAGCCCCAGCATTTT. This gives the protein CASSWDRGDQPQHF.

V and J are TRBV28 and TRBJ2-7; the D is unclear. Germline V gene lookup returns CDR1 MDHEN and CDR2 SYDVKM. The V and J ends lost 1 base and 0 bases respectively, with 13 bases between them. The CDR3 length is 16 residues. As DNA, the CDR3 is TGTGCCAGCAGTTTATCCCCTTTACAGAACTCCTACGAGCAGTACGTC. It yields the protein CASSLSPLQNSYEQYV.

This chain links TRBV5-5 with TRBJ1-1, with 11 bases lining up with TRBD1. The V and J ends lost 1 base and 5 bases, in that order; junction bases with no gene match: 4. Germline-derived CDR1 and CDR2 are SGHKS and YYEKEE (reference sequence). This CDR3 spans 15 amino acids. In DNA, the CDR3 is TGTGCCAGCAGCTTGAGAGGGGACAGGGGGACTGAAGCTTTCTTT. Translating it yields CASSLRGDRGTEAFF.

The chain couples TRBV7-9 to TRBJ1-4, with no clear D. The CDR3 has 16 amino acids. Per germline, CDR1 SEHNR and CDR2 FQNEAQ (reference sequence). Trimming took 5 bases from V and 0 from J, leaving 13 bases between them. The CDR3 reads CASSARTAATNEKLFF. For the CDR3, the DNA is TGTGCCAGCAGCGCCAGGACGGCTGCAACTAATGAAAAACTGTTTTTT.

The chain has TRBV5-6 and TRBJ2-5, with 7 nucleotides matching TRBD1. V trimming: 4 bases; J trimming: 4 bases; junction bases outside the gene matches: 1. CDR1 and CDR2 from the germline V gene are SGHDT and YYEEEE. This CDR3 has 12 residues. The CDR3 DNA follows: TGTGCCAGCAGCCCAGGGGGAGAGACCCAGTACTTC. Its translation is CASSPGGETQYF.